Many counts were recorded for the clone carrying this T cell receptor beta chain. Antigen: not known. This entry is derived from a study of beta chain features in type 1 diabetes. As for the study in general: The study found patients and healthy donors alike in age, gender and cell yields. Overall study findings and caveats: Patients with Type 1 diabetes showed moderately but significantly shorter TCRB CDR3s in all four CD4+ subsets.

What was sequenced were expressed TCRB transcripts, since all of the isolated RNA had been reverse transcribed. It was found that naive, central memory and regulatory T cell samples averaged roughly 3.6 million reads. The protocol was immunoSEQ multiplex PCR, while the TCRdb copy is restricted to in-frame clones and leaves out a portion. The table has about 140,000 clones, roughly 9.7% seen once. V was shortened by 0 bases and J by 3 bases, with 12 bases between the two germline ends. Germline V gene sequence: CDR1 SGHDN, CDR2 FVKESK. CDR3 size: 16 residues. The source of this sequence is a woman aged 40 to 50 in good health. The chain has TRBV14 and TRBJ1-5; D ambiguous. The sequenced sample was central memory CD4+ T cells from blood. CDR3 sequence: CASSQDGGNYNQPQHF. CDR3 DNA: TGTGCCAGCAGCCAAGATGGAGGAAACTACAATCAGCCCCAGCATTTT. Drawing the rest from reference TRBV14 and TRBJ1-5, the complete variable domain is EAGVTQFPSHSVIEKGQTVTLRCDPISGHDNLYWYRRVMGKEIKFLLHFVKESKQDESGMPNNRFLAERTGGTYSTLKVQPAELEDSGVYFCASSQDGGNYNQPQHFGDGTRLSIL.